A selection of T cell receptor beta chains follows, all from one sample in a study of blood T cell repertoires in COVID-19. Profiled with immunoSEQ multiplex PCR; TCRdb holds only in-frame clones, not every one. The sample has some 100,000 clones, 80% to 95% seen once. Sequenced material: peripheral blood. These receptors all come from a man in his sixties or seventies with acute or convalescent COVID-19. Both conserved end residues are part of each CDR3. A D gene is named only where the DNA matches it firmly. A row's size may be missing; if present it is once, few, many or a size class.

CDR3,DNA,V,J,D,size
CASSKDRGSNSPLHF,TGTGCCAGCAGCAAAGACAGGGGATCAAATTCACCCCTCCACTTT,TRBV11-2,TRBJ1-6,TRBD1,.
CASSQESYNEQFF,TGCGCCAGCAGCCAAGAGTCGTACAATGAGCAGTTCTTC,TRBV4-3,TRBJ2-1,.,.
CSVNRELNTEAFF,TGCAGCGTGAACAGGGAATTAAACACTGAAGCTTTCTTT,TRBV29-1,TRBJ1-1,.,few
CAAERGPGNTIYF,TGTGCCGCTGAGAGGGGGCCTGGAAACACCATATATTTT,TRBV6-5,TRBJ1-3,TRBD1,.
CASSLAGSGRAESYNEQFF,TGTGCCAGCAGCTTAGCGGGGAGCGGGAGGGCCGAGTCCTACAATGAGCAGTTCTTC,TRBV7-8,TRBJ2-1,TRBD2,.
CASSADRGSGELFF,TGTGCCAGCAGCGCCGACAGGGGTTCCGGGGAGCTGTTTTTT,TRBV7-3,TRBJ2-2,TRBD1,.
CASSFPDRGDYGYTF,TGTGCCAGCAGTTTCCCGGACAGGGGGGACTATGGCTACACCTTC,TRBV6-2/TRBV6-3,TRBJ1-2,TRBD1,.
CASSLSRLDRVRVTAGANVLTF,TGCGCCAGCAGTTTATCTAGATTAGACAGGGTTCGTGTTACAGCTGGGGCCAACGTCCTGACTTTC,TRBV5-1,TRBJ2-6,TRBD1,once
CASSAWGAGGRRGELFF,TGTGCCAGCAGCGCATGGGGAGCGGGAGGCCGGAGAGGGGAGCTGTTTTTT,TRBV11-3,TRBJ2-2,TRBD2,.
CASAPGGSETQYF,TGTGCCAGTGCCCCGGGGGGCAGTGAGACCCAGTACTTC,TRBV6-6,TRBJ2-5,.,.
CASSAPGFFSNQPQHF,TGTGCCAGCAGTGCCCCGGGATTTTTTAGCAATCAGCCCCAGCATTTT,TRBV6-1,TRBJ1-5,.,.
CASSPPQNTEAFF,TGTGCCAGCTCACCACCACAGAACACTGAAGCTTTCTTT,TRBV18,TRBJ1-1,.,.
CASSARTESYNSPLHF,TGTGCCAGCAGCGCCCGGACAGAGAGTTATAATTCACCCCTCCACTTT,TRBV5-4,TRBJ1-6,.,.
CASSYSGTGVQPQHF,TGTGCCAGCAGCTATTCCGGGACAGGGGTTCAGCCCCAGCATTTT,TRBV7-2,TRBJ1-5,TRBD1,.
CASSPTGDPGEQFF,TGTGCCAGCAGCCCCACAGGGGACCCGGGTGAGCAGTTCTTC,TRBV13,TRBJ2-1,TRBD1,once
CASNRGGWMNTEAFF,TGTGCCAGTAATCGGGGGGGCTGGATGAACACTGAAGCTTTCTTT,TRBV19,TRBJ1-1,.,.
CASSQLSSGGYNEQFF,TGTGCCAGCAGCCAACTTTCTAGCGGGGGATACAATGAGCAGTTCTTC,TRBV14,TRBJ2-1,TRBD2,few
CASSYRDRLYEQYF,TGTGCCAGCAGTTATAGGGACAGACTCTACGAGCAGTACTTC,TRBV6-5,TRBJ2-7,TRBD1,once
CASSQRLAGGITDTQYF,TGCGCCAGCAGCCAGAGACTAGCGGGGGGGATCACAGATACGCAGTATTTT,TRBV5-1,TRBJ2-3,TRBD2,.
CASTDSQETQYF,TGCGCCAGCACAGACAGCCAAGAGACCCAGTACTTC,TRBV5-1,TRBJ2-5,.,.
CASSIRTGSYNEQFF,TGTGCCAGCAGCATCCGGACAGGATCCTACAATGAGCAGTTCTTC,TRBV7-2,TRBJ2-1,TRBD1,.
CASSQGGSYEQYF,TGTGCCAGCAGCCAGGGGGGGTCCTACGAGCAGTACTTC,TRBV7-8,TRBJ2-7,.,.
CASTPTGQATEAFF,TGTGCCAGCACCCCGACAGGACAAGCTACTGAAGCTTTCTTT,TRBV3-1/TRBV3-2,TRBJ1-1,.,.
CASSYSTFGYTF,TGTGCCAGCAGTTACTCCACATTTGGCTACACCTTC,TRBV6-2/TRBV6-3,TRBJ1-2,.,.
CASSWTGLRSGEKLFF,TGTGCCAGCAGTTGGACAGGTCTTAGGTCGGGTGAAAAACTGTTTTTT,TRBV6-5,TRBJ1-4,TRBD1,.
CASSQDFTYSNQPQHF,TGTGCCAGCAGCCAAGATTTCACTTATAGCAATCAGCCCCAGCATTTT,TRBV4-2,TRBJ1-5,.,.
CASRSSGTDTQYF,TGTGCCAGCAGGTCGAGCGGCACAGATACGCAGTATTTT,TRBV27,TRBJ2-3,.,.
CASSPGQGNYGYTF,TGTGCCAGCAGCCCGGGTCAGGGGAACTATGGCTACACCTTC,TRBV7-2,TRBJ1-2,.,.
CASSYSSGSSYEQYF,TGTGCCAGCAGTTACTCGAGCGGCAGCTCCTACGAGCAGTACTTC,TRBV6-6,TRBJ2-7,.,.
CASSDRVGYGYTF,TGTGCCAGCAGTGACAGGGTCGGCTATGGCTACACCTTC,TRBV28,TRBJ1-2,TRBD1,.
CASSTLAGGPTGELFF,TGTGCCAGTAGTACGTTAGCGGGGGGTCCAACCGGGGAGCTGTTTTTT,TRBV19,TRBJ2-2,TRBD2,once
CASSLGDRPWEQYF,TGTGCCAGCAGCCTAGGGGACAGGCCCTGGGAGCAGTACTTC,TRBV7-2,TRBJ2-7,TRBD1,.
CASSQPRGTDTQYF,TGTGCCAGCAGTCAGCCCCGGGGCACAGATACGCAGTATTTT,TRBV6-4,TRBJ2-3,.,.
CAISETIQGNYGYTF,TGTGCCATCAGTGAGACCATACAGGGTAACTATGGCTACACCTTC,TRBV10-3,TRBJ1-2,.,once
CATSDDTEAFF,TGTGCCACCAGTGACGACACTGAAGCTTTCTTT,TRBV24-1,TRBJ1-1,.,.
CASSEGWGGPYEQYF,TGCGCCAGCAGTGAGGGCTGGGGAGGCCCCTACGAGCAGTACTTC,TRBV10-1,TRBJ2-7,.,few
CASSFSEGGAWETQYF,TGTGCCAGCAGCTTTAGTGAAGGGGGCGCATGGGAGACCCAGTACTTC,TRBV11-2,TRBJ2-5,TRBD1,.
CASSSSGTGTMNTEAFF,TGTGCCAGCAGTTCCTCCGGGACAGGGACAATGAACACTGAAGCTTTCTTT,TRBV6-2/TRBV6-3,TRBJ1-1,TRBD1,.
CASSLRVGTGQFSYEQYF,TGCGCCAGCAGCTTAAGAGTCGGAACAGGGCAGTTCTCCTACGAGCAGTACTTC,TRBV5-1,TRBJ2-7,.,.
CASRGQGWVNTEAFF,TGTGCCAGCAGGGGACAGGGGTGGGTGAACACTGAAGCTTTCTTT,TRBV6-6,TRBJ1-1,TRBD1,.
CASSPLQGPNTEAFF,TGTGCCAGCTCACCACTTCAGGGGCCGAACACTGAAGCTTTCTTT,TRBV18,TRBJ1-1,.,.
CASSLGMNTEAFF,TGTGCCAGCAGCCTCGGGATGAACACTGAAGCTTTCTTT,TRBV5-6,TRBJ1-1,.,few
CASSLGPLGVGTDTQYF,TGTGCCAGCAGCTTAGGCCCCCTAGGTGTTGGCACAGATACGCAGTATTTT,TRBV11-3,TRBJ2-3,.,.
CAIGGHLELAGQVETQYF,TGTGCCATCGGGGGACACTTGGAACTAGCGGGCCAGGTGGAGACCCAGTACTTC,TRBV10-3,TRBJ2-5,TRBD2,.
CATSDFAGREGTDTQYF,TGTGCCACCAGTGATTTCGCGGGAAGGGAAGGGACAGATACGCAGTATTTT,TRBV24-1,TRBJ2-3,.,.
CASSLALNEKLFF,TGTGCCAGCAGTTTAGCGCTAAATGAAAAACTGTTTTTT,TRBV12-3/TRBV12-4,TRBJ1-4,.,.
CASSLAGLQRTGSGNTIYF,TGCGCCAGCAGCTTGGCCGGGCTCCAGAGGACAGGGTCTGGAAACACCATATATTTT,TRBV5-1,TRBJ1-3,TRBD1,once
CASSSDRMNTEAFF,TGTGCCAGCAGTTCCGACAGAATGAACACTGAAGCTTTCTTT,TRBV6-6,TRBJ1-1,.,.